A single sample is the source of the 10 T cell receptor beta chains below, sequenced in a study of a mutant IDH1 vaccine in newly diagnosed glioma. Time point here: week 47, end of study. With topical imiquimod, each dose of the vaccine consisted of 300 ug of mutant IDH1 20-mer peptide. Sequencing was performed with immunoSEQ multiplex PCR; in TCRdb, only in-frame clones are kept and a portion is missing. The table shows about 83,000 clones, with about 81% occurring only once. These TCRs' antigens remain unknown. This material consisted of PBMCs, taken from a glioma patient whose treatment included an IDH1 peptide vaccine. The receptor set was obtained from a middle-aged man with glioma.

In this sample, this clone turned up a few times. As DNA, the CDR3 is TGTGCCAGCAGTTCTGGAGATGAAGCTTTCTTT. Its translation is CASSSGDEAFF. J is TRBJ1-1 and V is TRBV27, with no clear D. The CDR3 contains 11 residues. The germline V and J ends were trimmed by 4 bases and 7 bases, with 7 bases remaining between them. The germline V gene has CDR1 MNHEY and CDR2 SMNVEV (reference sequence).

This clone was counted a few times. The rearrangement joins TRBV7-2 to TRBJ1-2, with D possibly matching TRBD1 (6 bases). CDR3 length equals 15 residues. Trimming removed 7 bases at V and 4 bases at J, with 19 bases between. From germline, CDR1 is SGHTA and CDR2 FQGNSA. The CDR3 nucleotides are TGTGCCAGCACCCAAAAGGGGGGAGGGACCTATGGCTACACCTTC. Protein sequence: CASTQKGGGTYGYTF.

This clone was detected a few times. The CDR3 nucleotides are TGTGCCAGCAGCTCGGCCGCCTACAATGAGCAGTTCTTC. Translating gives CASSSAAYNEQFF. This sequence joins TRBV11-3 and TRBJ2-1; no definite D call. The V end was cut by 4 bases, the J end by 2 bases, with 6 bases between. Germline V gene data show CDR1 as SGHNT and CDR2 as YENEEA. There are 13 residues in the CDR3.

The rearrangement uses TRBV4-3 and TRBJ1-1; D ambiguous. The CDR3 contains 14 residues. Trimming pared 0 bases from V and 4 bases from J, leaving 9 bases between. CDR1 is LGHNA and CDR2 is YSLEER in the germline V gene. The CDR3 reads CASSQDEGITEAFF. As DNA, the CDR3 is TGCGCCAGCAGCCAAGATGAGGGTATCACTGAAGCTTTCTTT.

The chain combines TRBV18 with TRBJ1-2; D ambiguous. The ends were cut back, 2 bases at V and 6 bases at J, with 16 bases in the middle. The CDR3 runs to 15 residues. CDR1 and CDR2 (germline): KGHSH, LQKENI. In DNA form, the CDR3 reads TGTGCCAGCTCACCAGACCTCCCGGGGTATCATGGCTACACCTTC. This gives the protein CASSPDLPGYHGYTF.

The chain uses TRBV5-1 and TRBJ2-2; TRBD2 matches at 12 bases. Germline V gene lookup returns CDR1 SGHRS and CDR2 YFSETQ. The V gene end was trimmed by 1 base and the J gene end by 4 bases; junction bases not matched to a gene: 8. CDR3 length: 18 amino acids. The CDR3 reads CASSLRSSGRDGTGELFF. CDR3 DNA sequence: TGCGCCAGCAGCTTGCGCTCTAGCGGGAGGGATGGCACCGGGGAGCTGTTTTTT.

The chain employs TRBV5-1 and TRBJ2-7, with 9 nucleotides matching TRBD1. V shed 0 bases and J 3 bases; nucleotides not matched to a gene: 4. Germline V gene sequence: CDR1 SGHRS, CDR2 YFSETQ. The CDR3 has 15 residues. DNA of the CDR3: TGCGCCAGCAGCTTGGCCGCGGGACAGGGCTACGAGCAGTACTTC. Its protein is CASSLAAGQGYEQYF.

This clone occurred once. The CDR3, as DNA: TGTGCCAGCAGCCCCGGGGCGACGAGGACCGGGGAGCTGTTTTTT. This encodes CASSPGATRTGELFF. The chain recombines TRBV5-5 with TRBJ2-2; perhaps D is TRBD1 or TRBD2 (5 bases each). Germline values: CDR1 SGHKS, CDR2 YYEKEE (reference sequence). The CDR3 is 15 amino acids. The V end lost 4 bases, the J end lost 5 bases, and 15 bases lay between the germline ends.

The chain recombines TRBV5-5 with TRBJ1-2; TRBD1 matches 9 bases. Germline lookup yields CDR1 SGHKS and CDR2 YYEKEE (reference sequence). V was clipped by 4 bases and J by 5 bases; unmatched bases: 3. CDR3 length equals 13 residues. CDR3 protein: CASSETGGYGYTF. The CDR3 nucleotides read TGTGCCAGCAGCGAGACAGGGGGATATGGCTACACCTTC.

The chain recombines TRBV4-2 with TRBJ2-3, with D possibly being TRBD2 (6 bases). The CDR3 contains 18 residues. The germline gives CDR1 LGHNA, CDR2 YNFKEQ. With 0 bases removed from V and 2 bases from J, the gap between germline ends came to 18 bases. CDR3 region: CASSQDTPLARYTDTQYF. In DNA form, the CDR3 reads TGTGCCAGCAGCCAAGATACCCCCCTAGCGAGGTACACAGATACGCAGTATTTT.